The 17 T cell receptor beta chains presented below share a single source sample, sequenced in a study of regulatory T cells in long-lasting Graves disease. Arm-PCR of CDR3 regions and iRepertoire HTBI primers were the basis on which TCR beta libraries were built. TCRdb independently ran MiXCR on the multiplex PCR reads; one entry per CDR3 protein. The sample has hundreds of thousands of distinct CDR3 sequences, roughly 23% seen once; the top ten hold around 13%. The time point here: persistent/refractory GD, antithyroid drugs over 5 years with positive TRAb. Extracted RNA from PBMCs served as the source of the TCR library. The material was peripheral blood mononuclear cells (PBMCs), obtained when the disease was refractory, from a patient treated with antithyroid drugs. The receptor source for this set is a female donor with Graves disease.

This clonotype occurred many times. V usage is TRBV7-3 and J usage is TRBJ2-2, with D possibly matching TRBD2 (6 bases). The CDR3 is 14 amino acids. Trimming left V 5 bases short and J 4 bases short, with 11 bases between. Per germline, CDR1 SGHTA and CDR2 FQGTGA. This CDR3 reads CASSPGEVTGELFF. DNA of the CDR3: TGTGCCAGCAGCCCCGGGGAGGTCACCGGGGAGCTGTTTTTT.

The rearrangement joins TRBV9 to TRBJ2-7, with a tentative D call TRBD1 (5 bases). From germline, CDR1 is SGDLS and CDR2 YYNGEE. V was trimmed by 4 bases and J by 0 bases, leaving 11 bases between them. This CDR3 contains 14 residues. The CDR3 nucleotides are TGTGCCAGCAGCCCCAGTGGGGCCTCCTACGAGCAGTACTTC. It translates to CASSPSGASYEQYF.

In the case of this clonotype: A clone one base away is much larger, so this may be a read error. In DNA, the CDR3 is TGTGCCAGCGGCTTAGATTCGGGACTAGCGTACTACGAGCAGTACTTC. Protein product: CASGLDSGLAYYEQYF. V gene TRBV11-2 combines with J gene TRBJ2-7, with 10 bases lining up with TRBD2. CDR1 SGHAT and CDR2 FQNNGV come from the germline V gene. This CDR3 region has 16 residues.

This clonotype was observed a handful of times. This clone may be a read error of a much larger clone one base away. V and J are TRBV11-2 and TRBJ1-5, with D possibly being TRBD1 (5 bases). Germline lookup yields CDR1 SGHAT and CDR2 FQNNGV. This CDR3 is built from 14 residues. V gave up 0 bases and J gave up 4 bases, with 7 bases separating them. CDR3 in amino acids: CASSLETENQPQHF. The CDR3 coding sequence is TGTGCCAGCAGCTTAGAGACAGAAAATCAGCCCCAGCATTTT.

This clonotype was seen only a few times. The J gene is TRBJ1-5, the V gene TRBV7-2, with D unclear. CDR1 and CDR2 (germline): SGHTA, FQGNSA. V was clipped by 1 base and J by 6 bases, with 7 bases between them. This CDR3 has 13 residues. The CDR3 is CASSLVDFQPQHF. CDR3 DNA: TGTGCCAGCAGCTTAGTGGATTTTCAGCCCCAGCATTTT.

There are a few counts of this clonotype. J is TRBJ1-2 and V is TRBV19; TRBD1 aligns across 9 bases. The CDR3 runs 16 residues. Germline trimming cut 5 bases from V and 0 bases from J; bases unmatched to any gene: 7. CDR1 is LNHDA, CDR2 SQIVND, per germline (reference sequence). CDR3 bases: TGTGCCAGTAGTTTTCCCGGGACAGGGACTAACTATGGCTACACCTTC. Protein sequence: CASSFPGTGTNYGYTF.

This clonotype was seen repeatedly, ten times or more. J is TRBJ1-1 and V is TRBV5-1; possibly TRBD1 for D (5 bases). The CDR3 length is 15 residues. Trimming took off 0 bases at V and 0 bases at J, with 9 bases between the two ends. CDR1 SGHRS and CDR2 YFSETQ come from the germline V gene. Here the CDR3 reads CASSLDWGVNTEAFF. The CDR3 region has the DNA TGCGCCAGCAGCTTGGATTGGGGGGTGAACACTGAAGCTTTCTTT.

This clonotype was seen repeatedly, ten times or more. CDR3: CASTPVGQAAYEQYF. In DNA form, the CDR3 reads TGTGCCAGCACCCCAGTGGGACAGGCAGCCTACGAGCAGTACTTC. V usage is TRBV28 and J usage is TRBJ2-7, with 8 bases lining up with TRBD1. V was pared by 7 bases and J by 2 bases, with 10 bases of the junction left unmatched. Per the germline V gene, CDR1 is MDHEN and CDR2 is SYDVKM. This CDR3 spans 15 amino acids.

The CDR3: CATSPKGQGLSGYTF. In DNA form, the CDR3 reads TGTGCCACCAGTCCAAAGGGACAGGGACTATCTGGCTACACCTTC. This chain links TRBV24-1 with TRBJ1-2; 9 nucleotides align to TRBD1. CDR1 KGHDR and CDR2 SFDVKD come from the germline V gene. The CDR3 extends over 15 amino acids. The V segment lost 6 bases and the J segment 7 bases; nucleotides outside the gene matches: 11.

CDR3 loop: CASSLASAGANVLTF. The CDR3, as DNA: TGCGCCAGCAGCTTGGCCTCTGCTGGGGCCAACGTCCTGACTTTC. The chain is built from TRBV5-1 and TRBJ2-6, with D hard to call. The CDR3 is made up of 15 amino acids. CDR1 SGHRS and CDR2 YFSETQ come from the germline V gene. The V and J ends lost 0 bases and 2 bases respectively, with 6 bases between them.

The chain uses TRBV9 and TRBJ1-4; 7 bases match TRBD1. CDR1 and CDR2 from the germline V gene are SGDLS and YYNGEE. The CDR3 is 14 amino acids. V was pared by 3 bases and J by 5 bases, with 4 bases of the junction left unmatched. CDR3 residues: CASSATGVNEKLFF. The DNA for the CDR3 is TGTGCCAGCAGCGCCACAGGGGTCAATGAAAAACTGTTTTTT.

This clonotype was recorded many times. This rearrangement joins TRBV28 to TRBJ2-2, with D perhaps matching TRBD1 or TRBD2 (6 bases each). This CDR3 has 15 amino acids. Trimming took 6 bases from V and 4 from J, leaving 15 bases between them. Germline lookup yields CDR1 MDHEN and CDR2 SYDVKM. The CDR3 coding sequence is TGTGCCAGCAGACCGGGGGCCCTTCTCACCGGGGAGCTGTTTTTT. Translated: CASRPGALLTGELFF.

V usage is TRBV2 and J usage is TRBJ1-3, with 8 positions matching TRBD1. Germline V CDR1 and CDR2: SNHLY, FYNNEI. The CDR3 spans 15 residues. V was clipped by 6 bases and J by 7 bases; unmatched bases: 11. CDR3 nucleotides: TGTGCCAGCAGCGGTGACAGGGGAGGGAGGAACACCATATATTTT. Translating gives CASSGDRGGRNTIYF.

This clonotype was detected ten times or more. The V and J genes are TRBV10-3 and TRBJ2-7, with a tentative D call TRBD2 (7 bases). CDR3 length equals 15 residues. The V gene lost 1 base and the J gene lost 6 bases, with 16 bases spanning the gap. Germline loops: CDR1 ENHRY, CDR2 SYGVKD. CDR3 DNA sequence: TGTGCCATCAGTGAGTGGGGGGGTAGCAGGGGCGAGCAGTACTTC. This translates into CAISEWGGSRGEQYF.

This clonotype was recorded at least ten times. V and J are TRBV11-2 and TRBJ2-7; 8 bases line up with TRBD1. The germline CDR1 and CDR2 sequences are SGHAT and FQNNGV. Trimming cost V 5 bases and J 0 bases; bases outside gene matches: 12. The CDR3 runs to 17 residues. CDR3 protein: CASSRISGTGSSYEQYF. The CDR3 coding sequence is TGTGCCAGCAGCCGGATTTCCGGGACAGGTAGCTCCTACGAGCAGTACTTC.

This clonotype has at least ten counts. The chain carries TRBV12-3 or TRBV12-4 and TRBJ2-2, with a tentative D call TRBD1 (5 bases). The CDR3 runs to 15 residues. Trimming left V 8 bases short and J 1 base short, with 14 bases between. CDR3: CASEIGQLNTGELFF. The DNA for the CDR3 is TGTGCCAGCGAGATAGGACAACTGAACACCGGGGAGCTGTTTTTT.

This clonotype was seen repeatedly, ten times or more. J is TRBJ1-2 and V is TRBV27, with D possibly being TRBD1 (6 bases). Germline CDR1 MNHEY, CDR2 SMNVEV (reference sequence). The CDR3 has 15 residues. V was pared by 6 bases and J by 4 bases, with 18 bases between. CDR3 coding DNA: TGTGCCAGCAGCCGGGGCGGGGGGCTCGCCTATGGCTACACCTTC. Translation: CASSRGGGLAYGYTF.